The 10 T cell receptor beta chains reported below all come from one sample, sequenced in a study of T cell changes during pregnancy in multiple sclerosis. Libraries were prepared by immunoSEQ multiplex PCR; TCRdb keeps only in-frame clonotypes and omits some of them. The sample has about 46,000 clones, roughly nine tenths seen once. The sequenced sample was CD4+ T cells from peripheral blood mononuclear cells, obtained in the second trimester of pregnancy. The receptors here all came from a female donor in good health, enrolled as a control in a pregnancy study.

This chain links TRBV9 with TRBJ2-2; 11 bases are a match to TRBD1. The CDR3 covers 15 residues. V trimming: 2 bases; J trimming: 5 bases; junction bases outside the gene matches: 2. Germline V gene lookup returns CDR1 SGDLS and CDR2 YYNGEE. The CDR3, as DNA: TGTGCCAGCAGCGTCGGACAGGGGGCAACCGGGGAGCTGTTTTTT. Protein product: CASSVGQGATGELFF. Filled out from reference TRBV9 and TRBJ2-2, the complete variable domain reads DSGVTQTPKHLITATGQRVTLRCSPRSGDLSVYWYQQSLDQGLQFLIQYYNGEERAKGNILERFSAQQFPDLHSELNLSSLELGDSALYFCASSVGQGATGELFFGEGSRLTVL.

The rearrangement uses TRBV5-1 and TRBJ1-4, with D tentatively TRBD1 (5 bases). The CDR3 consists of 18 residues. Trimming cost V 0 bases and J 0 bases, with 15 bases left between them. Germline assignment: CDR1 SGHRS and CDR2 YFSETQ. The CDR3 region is CASSLGLVGTATNEKLFF. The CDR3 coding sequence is TGCGCCAGCAGCTTGGGACTTGTCGGGACTGCAACTAATGAAAAACTGTTTTTT.

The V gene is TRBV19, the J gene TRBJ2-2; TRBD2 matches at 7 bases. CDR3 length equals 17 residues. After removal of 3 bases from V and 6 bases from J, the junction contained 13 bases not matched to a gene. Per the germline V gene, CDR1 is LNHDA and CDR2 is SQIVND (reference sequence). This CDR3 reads CASSMDGKRGDSGELFF. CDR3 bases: TGTGCCAGTAGTATGGATGGGAAACGGGGGGACTCCGGGGAGCTGTTTTTT.

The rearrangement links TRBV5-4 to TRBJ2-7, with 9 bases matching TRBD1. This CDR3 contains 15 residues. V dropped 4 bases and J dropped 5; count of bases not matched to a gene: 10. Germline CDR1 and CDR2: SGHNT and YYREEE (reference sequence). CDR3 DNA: TGTGCCAGCAGCCCGAGGACAGGGGAAGCCCACGAGCAGTACTTC. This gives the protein CASSPRTGEAHEQYF.

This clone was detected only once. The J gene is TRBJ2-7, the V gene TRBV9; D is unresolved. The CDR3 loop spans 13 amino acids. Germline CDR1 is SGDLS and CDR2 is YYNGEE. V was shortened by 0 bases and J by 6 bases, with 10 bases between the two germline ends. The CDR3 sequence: CASSVGPVREQYF. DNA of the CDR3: TGTGCCAGCAGCGTAGGGCCAGTTCGCGAGCAGTACTTC.

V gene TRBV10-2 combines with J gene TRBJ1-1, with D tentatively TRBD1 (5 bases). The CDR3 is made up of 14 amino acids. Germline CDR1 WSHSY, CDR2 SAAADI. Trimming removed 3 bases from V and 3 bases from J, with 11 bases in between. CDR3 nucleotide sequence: TGCGCCAGCAGTGAATATCAGGGCTACACTGAAGCTTTCTTT. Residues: CASSEYQGYTEAFF.

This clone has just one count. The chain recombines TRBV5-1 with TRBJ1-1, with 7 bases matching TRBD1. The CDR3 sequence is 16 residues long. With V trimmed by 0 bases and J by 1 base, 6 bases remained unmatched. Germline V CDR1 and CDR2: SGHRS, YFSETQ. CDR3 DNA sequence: TGCGCCAGCAGCTTGGGAAGCTCAGGGGGGAACACTGAAGCTTTCTTT. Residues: CASSLGSSGGNTEAFF.

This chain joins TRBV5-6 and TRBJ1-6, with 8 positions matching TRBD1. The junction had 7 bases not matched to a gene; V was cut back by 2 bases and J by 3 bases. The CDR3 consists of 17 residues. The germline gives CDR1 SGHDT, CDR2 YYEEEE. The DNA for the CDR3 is TGTGCCAGCAGCTTCGGGACAGGTGACCACTATAATTCACCCCTCCACTTT. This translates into CASSFGTGDHYNSPLHF.

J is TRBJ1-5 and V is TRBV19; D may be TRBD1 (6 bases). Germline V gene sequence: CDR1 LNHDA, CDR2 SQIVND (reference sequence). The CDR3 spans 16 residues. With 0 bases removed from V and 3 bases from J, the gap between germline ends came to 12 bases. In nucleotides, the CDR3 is TGTGCCAGTAGTATAGATCAGGGGAGACACAATCAGCCCCAGCATTTT. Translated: CASSIDQGRHNQPQHF. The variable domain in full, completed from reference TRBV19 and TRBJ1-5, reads DGGITQSPKYLFRKEGQNVTLSCEQNLNHDAMYWYRQDPGQGLRLIYYSQIVNDFQKGDIAEGYSVSREKKESFPLTVTSAQKNPTAFYLCASSIDQGRHNQPQHFGDGTRLSIL.

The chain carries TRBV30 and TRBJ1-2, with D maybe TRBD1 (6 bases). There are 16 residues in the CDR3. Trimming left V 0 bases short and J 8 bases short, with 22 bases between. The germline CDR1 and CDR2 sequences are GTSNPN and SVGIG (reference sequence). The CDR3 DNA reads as TGTGCCTGGAGTGTGGCCGGGACAACCCTTCGTCCCGGCTACACCTTC. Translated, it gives CAWSVAGTTLRPGYTF.